This passage covers 14 T cell receptor beta chains from one sample sequenced in a study of cytomegalovirus exposure and HLA in healthy donors. The PCR was carried out with 60 Vbeta primers and 13 Jbeta primers. Profiling relied on immunoSEQ multiplex PCR, and the TCRdb table lists in-frame clones only, not all of them. Here the sample spans about 120,000 clones, about four fifths being singletons. Source material: PBMCs. Receptors originate from a man aged 25-40 years in good health and CMV-seropositive.

This clone has more than one count but fewer than ten. The chain couples TRBV5-4 to TRBJ2-7; D may be TRBD1 (6 bases). The CDR3 has 13 amino acids. The ends were cut back, 0 bases at V and 3 bases at J, with 7 bases in the middle. The V gene's germline CDR1 is SGHNT and CDR2 YYREEE (reference sequence). CDR3 sequence: CASSLGGGYEQYF. The CDR3 DNA reads TGTGCCAGCAGCTTGGGAGGGGGCTACGAGCAGTACTTC.

V is TRBV4-2 and J is TRBJ2-1, with 8 bases that match TRBD2. The germline CDR1 and CDR2 sequences are LGHNA and YNFKEQ. Germline trimming cut 1 base from V and 6 bases from J; bases unmatched to any gene: 2. CDR3 length: 14 residues. The CDR3, as DNA: TGTGCCAGCAGCCAAGGGCGGGAGGCCAATGAGCAGTTCTTC. This gives the protein CASSQGREANEQFF.

This sequence joins TRBV14 and TRBJ2-5, with D possibly being TRBD1 (5 bases). CDR3 length: 14 amino acids. V lost 4 bases and J 8 bases, leaving 17 bases between the germline ends. The germline CDR1 and CDR2 sequences are SGHDN and FVKESK. The CDR3 here is CASSLRQPSGTQYF. The CDR3 region has the DNA TGTGCCAGCAGCCTGCGACAGCCCTCCGGAACCCAGTACTTC.

The rearrangement joins TRBV5-8 to TRBJ1-2; D may be TRBD1 (6 bases). The CDR3 is 15 residues long. Germline V CDR1 and CDR2: SGHTS, YDEGEE. The V gene lost 0 bases and the J gene lost 4 bases, with 13 bases spanning the gap. CDR3 sequence reads: CASSLESRGRYGYTF. The CDR3 DNA reads as TGTGCCAGCAGCTTGGAGTCCAGGGGCCGCTATGGCTACACCTTC.

This chain joins TRBV27 and TRBJ2-5; 7 nucleotides line up with TRBD1. The CDR3 extends over 15 amino acids. Looked up from germline, CDR1 is MNHEY and CDR2 is SMNVEV (reference sequence). After removal of 7 bases from V and 5 bases from J, the junction contained 13 bases not matched to a gene. The CDR3 loop is CASTASRTGRETQYF. The CDR3 DNA reads as TGTGCCAGCACCGCAAGCCGGACAGGCCGGGAGACCCAGTACTTC.

This clone was detected once. The chain uses TRBV6-1 and TRBJ2-7; 8 nucleotides match TRBD2. This CDR3 is built from 15 residues. With 3 bases clipped from V and 3 bases from J, the junction kept 7 bases outside the gene matches. The V gene's germline CDR1 is MNHNS and CDR2 SASEGT. The CDR3 DNA is TGTGCCAGCAGTGACCCCGGGGGGGGACACTACGAGCAGTACGTC. It codes for CASSDPGGGHYEQYV.

This sequence joins TRBV7-9 and TRBJ1-1; D uncertain. Trimming left V 2 bases short and J 11 bases short, with 9 bases between. This CDR3 region has 11 residues. The germline V gene encodes CDR1 SEHNR and CDR2 FQNEAQ (reference sequence). The CDR3 coding sequence is TGTGCCAGCAGCTTAAGCTCTCGGGCTTTCTTT. Its translation is CASSLSSRAFF.

The chain combines TRBV7-9 with TRBJ2-5; TRBD2 might be the D (7 bases). The better agreement between TRBJ2-7 and the DNA end casts doubt on the J call. Germline V CDR1 and CDR2: SEHNR, FQNEAQ (reference sequence). The CDR3 has 13 residues. CDR3 coding DNA: TGTGCCAGCAGCCGGGGGGCCTTCTACGAGCAGTACTTC. This codes for CASSRGAFYEQYF.

V and J are TRBV6-5 and TRBJ2-1; 8 bases agree with TRBD2. V lost 7 bases to trimming and J lost 0 bases; unmatched junction nucleotides: 5. Germline V gene data show CDR1 as MNHEY and CDR2 as SVGAGI. This CDR3 has 15 residues. The CDR3 loop reads CASISSGSSYNEQFF. The CDR3 coding sequence is TGTGCCAGCATTAGCAGCGGGAGCTCCTACAATGAGCAGTTCTTC.

This chain joins TRBV29-1 and TRBJ2-1; TRBD1 matches at 9 bases. From germline, CDR1 is SQVTM and CDR2 ANQGSEA. V lost 3 bases and J lost 0; bases outside the gene matches: 6. This CDR3 spans 16 amino acids. This chain's CDR3 is CSVDTGTGSSYNEQFF. CDR3 coding DNA: TGCAGCGTTGACACCGGGACAGGGAGCTCCTACAATGAGCAGTTCTTC.

The rearrangement joins TRBV7-8 to TRBJ2-1; D unclear. The length of the CDR3 is 15 residues. CDR1 is SGHVS and CDR2 is FQNEAQ in the germline V gene. V lost 2 bases and J lost 1, with 9 bases in between. DNA for the CDR3: TGTGCCAGCAGCTTATTCCCCAGGTCCTACAATGAGCAGTTCTTC. This codes for CASSLFPRSYNEQFF.

The V call is TRBV19, the J call TRBJ1-2; perhaps TRBD1 as D (6 bases). The CDR3 is 13 residues long. Germline assignment: CDR1 LNHDA and CDR2 SQIVND (reference sequence). V lost 3 bases, J lost 9 bases, and 14 bases lay in between. CDR3 sequence: CASSIRGTLSYTF. The CDR3 DNA sequence: TGTGCCAGTAGTATTAGGGGGACATTGAGCTACACCTTC.

The V gene is TRBV2, the J gene TRBJ2-5, with D hard to call. The CDR3 spans 15 residues. Trimming pared 2 bases from V and 4 bases from J, leaving 14 bases between. CDR1 is SNHLY and CDR2 is FYNNEI in the germline V gene. As DNA, the CDR3 is TGTGCCAGCAGTGAACGGGTCGGTGGTTCAGAGACCCAGTACTTC. Translation gives CASSERVGGSETQYF. Based on the CDR3 plus reference TRBV2 and TRBJ2-5, the full variable domain is EPEVTQTPSHQVTQMGQEVILRCVPISNHLYFYWYRQILGQKVEFLVSFYNNEISEKSEIFDDQFSVERPDGSNFTLKIRSTKLEDSAMYFCASSERVGGSETQYFGPGTRLLVL.

The chain has TRBV30 and TRBJ1-1, with D uncertain. This CDR3 is built from 14 residues. The V end lost 2 bases, the J end lost 7 bases, and 17 bases lay between the germline ends. Germline CDR1 and CDR2: GTSNPN and SVGIG (reference sequence). The CDR3 nucleotides are TGTGCCTGGAGTAGGAGCCTGCGGAATTATGAAGCTTTCTTT. Translation: CAWSRSLRNYEAFF.